The subject of this entry is one T cell receptor beta chain. The antigen is unknown. J was trimmed by 5 bases and V by 4 bases; bases with no gene match: 12. CDR3 length: 17 amino acids. The germline CDR1 and CDR2 sequences are SGHRS and YFSETQ. These data originate in a study of cytomegalovirus exposure and HLA in healthy donors. Overall study findings and caveats: It was reported that the classifier diagnosed cytomegalovirus status with high specificity and sensitivity in both the original and validation cohorts. On later analysis, the bulk of CMV-associated TCR beta chains appeared to be HLA-restricted.

PCR employed 60 Vbeta and 13 Jbeta primers. Method: immunoSEQ multiplex PCR; TCRdb's copy keeps in-frame clones and lacks some. The sample has 90,000 to 150,000 clones; more than 60% are singletons. The specimen was PBMCs. V gene TRBV5-1 combines with J gene TRBJ2-5; 12 bases map to TRBD2. The TCR comes from a woman aged 40-49 years in good health and CMV-seronegative. The CDR3 here is CASSPLAPSGGAETQYF. CDR3 bases: TGCGCCAGCAGCCCCTTAGCCCCTAGCGGGGGGGCGGAGACCCAGTACTTC.